The 23 T cell receptor beta chains below were found in one sample sequenced in a study of cytomegalovirus exposure and HLA in healthy donors. The primer mix had 60 Vbeta and 13 Jbeta primers. Using immunoSEQ multiplex PCR, the repertoire was profiled, and TCRdb retains in-frame clones only, with some absent. Altogether approximately 140,000 clones are present, around three quarters being singletons, with the ten largest covering 6.8%. Sequenced input: PBMCs. These receptors all stem from a man aged 35 to 55 in good health and CMV-seropositive.

This chain connects TRBV27 to TRBJ1-5; tentatively, D is TRBD1 (5 bases). The CDR3 loop spans 15 amino acids. In germline, CDR1 is MNHEY, CDR2 SMNVEV (reference sequence). Trimming took 5 bases from V and 7 from J, leaving 18 bases between them. The CDR3 sequence is CASSIQGGLGQPQHF. The CDR3 nucleotides are TGTGCCAGCAGTATCCAGGGAGGGCTGGGGCAGCCCCAGCATTTT.

This clone was seen more than once but under ten times. The chain employs TRBV5-5 and TRBJ1-5; D remains ambiguous. Looked up from germline, CDR1 is SGHKS and CDR2 is YYEKEE (reference sequence). The CDR3 sequence is 16 residues long. V gave up 3 bases and J gave up 1 base, with 14 bases separating them. CDR3 loop: CASSSIASGSNQPQHF. The CDR3 nucleotides read TGTGCCAGCAGCTCCATTGCGAGCGGAAGCAATCAGCCCCAGCATTTT.

This chain joins TRBV5-5 and TRBJ2-3; 8 nucleotides align to TRBD2. The CDR3 is 17 residues long. The junction had 10 bases not matched to a gene; V was cut back by 0 bases and J by 4 bases. CDR1 and CDR2 (germline): SGHKS, YYEKEE (reference sequence). CDR3 DNA sequence: TGTGCCAGCAGCTTGGCTACTAGCGGTCAAAGGGCAGATACGCAGTATTTT. Protein product: CASSLATSGQRADTQYF.

This clone was picked up a small number of times. The genes are TRBV7-9 and TRBJ1-4; a weak D match, TRBD1 (5 bases). The length of the CDR3 is 13 residues. CDR1 is SEHNR, CDR2 FQNEAQ, per germline (reference sequence). Trimming left V 5 bases short and J 11 bases short, with 15 bases between. This chain's CDR3 is CASSISRARKLFF. CDR3 DNA sequence: TGTGCCAGCAGCATTAGCAGGGCAAGGAAACTGTTTTTT. Complete variable domain (other parts from reference TRBV7-9 and TRBJ1-4): DTGVSQNPRHKITKRGQNVTFRCDPISEHNRLYWYRQTLGQGPEFLTYFQNEAQLEKSRLLSDRFSAERPKGSFSTLEIQRTEQGDSAMYLCASSISRARKLFFGSGTQLSVL.

The V call is TRBV27, the J call TRBJ2-7, with TRBD2 as a possible D gene (5 bases). The CDR3 sequence is 15 residues long. Germline V gene data show CDR1 as MNHEY and CDR2 as SMNVEV (reference sequence). The V and J ends lost 0 bases and 2 bases respectively, with 11 bases between them. The CDR3, as DNA: TGTGCCAGCAGTTTATCCGGGGTTCGAGCCTACGAGCAGTACTTC. Translating gives CASSLSGVRAYEQYF.

The chain joins TRBV5-4 to TRBJ1-3; possibly TRBD1 for D (6 bases). Germline lookup yields CDR1 SGHNT and CDR2 YYREEE (reference sequence). The V end lost 6 bases, the J end lost 0 bases, and 28 bases lay between the germline ends. The CDR3 spans 20 residues. DNA of the CDR3: TGTGCCAGCACCATAGTGGGGGCGCGAGACAAAGATTTCTCTGGAAACACCATATATTTT. This translates into CASTIVGARDKDFSGNTIYF.

The chain carries TRBV27 and TRBJ2-7; unclear D gene. The CDR3 loop spans 13 amino acids. Germline values: CDR1 MNHEY, CDR2 SMNVEV (reference sequence). The V and J ends lost 3 bases and 1 base respectively, with 7 bases between them. DNA for the CDR3: TGTGCCAGCAGTTTGCAGGTATCCTACGAGCAGTACTTC. Its protein product is CASSLQVSYEQYF.

This chain joins TRBV6-4 and TRBJ1-2, with 8 positions matching TRBD1. Per the germline V gene, CDR1 is MRHNA and CDR2 is SNTAGT. After removal of 8 bases from V and 2 bases from J, the junction contained 7 bases not matched to a gene. The CDR3 totals 14 residues. CDR3 DNA sequence: TGTGCCAGCCCGGACAGGGAGGCCAACTATGGCTACACCTTC. Amino acid sequence: CASPDREANYGYTF.

The chain is built from TRBV15 and TRBJ2-1, with TRBD2 matching over 8 bases. The CDR3 extends over 17 amino acids. V lost 1 base, J lost 5 bases, and 10 bases stayed unmatched. Germline V CDR1 and CDR2: LNHNV, YYDKDF (reference sequence). The CDR3 sequence is CATSRAGLEILNNEQFF. CDR3 bases: TGTGCCACCAGCAGAGCGGGACTAGAAATACTCAACAATGAGCAGTTCTTC.

The rearrangement links TRBV28 to TRBJ1-4, with D perhaps TRBD1 (5 bases). V lost 2 bases to trimming and J lost 8 bases, with 15 bases between them. CDR3 length equals 15 residues. Looked up from germline, CDR1 is MDHEN and CDR2 is SYDVKM. CDR3 sequence: CASSLPSGREEKLFF. In DNA, the CDR3 is TGTGCCAGCAGTTTACCCTCAGGGAGGGAGGAAAAACTGTTTTTT.

The V and J genes are TRBV7-8 and TRBJ2-5, with D maybe TRBD2 (6 bases). V lost 7 bases and J lost 5, with 20 bases in between. Germline-derived CDR1 and CDR2 are SGHVS and FQNEAQ. This CDR3 is built from 15 residues. CDR3 DNA: TGTGCCAGCACCAAAATAGGAGGGAGTCCGGAGACCCAGTACTTC. Its protein product is CASTKIGGSPETQYF. Combining the CDR3 with reference TRBV7-8 and TRBJ2-5 gives the whole variable domain GAGVSQSPRYKVAKRGQDVALRCDPISGHVSLFWYQQALGQGPEFLTYFQNEAQLDKSGLPSDRFFAERPEGSVSTLKIQRTQQEDSAVYLCASTKIGGSPETQYFGPGTRLLVL.

This chain links TRBV18 with TRBJ2-1; 8 bases are shared with TRBD2. CDR1 is KGHSH, CDR2 LQKENI, per germline. Losses at the gene ends were 3 bases for V and 2 bases for J; bases not matched to a gene: 6. CDR3 size: 16 residues. DNA for the CDR3: TGTGCCAGCTCACCGGTAGCGGGGCAAACCTACAATGAGCAGTTCTTC. It codes for CASSPVAGQTYNEQFF.

The chain is built from TRBV7-9 and TRBJ1-3, with D uncertain. CDR3 length: 14 amino acids. The V gene lost 5 bases and the J gene lost 2 bases, with 10 bases spanning the gap. Germline lookup yields CDR1 SEHNR and CDR2 FQNEAQ (reference sequence). The CDR3 region is CASSLVRTGNTIYF. The CDR3 DNA follows: TGTGCCAGCAGCCTGGTGAGGACTGGAAACACCATATATTTT.

The chain uses TRBV5-5 and TRBJ1-4, with D perhaps matching TRBD1 (6 bases). The ends were cut back, 3 bases at V and 6 bases at J, with 15 bases in the middle. Germline CDR1 is SGHKS and CDR2 is YYEKEE (reference sequence). The CDR3 extends over 15 amino acids. Written as DNA, the CDR3 is TGTGCCAGCAGCTCGTTACAGGGACGGGATGAAAAACTGTTTTTT. Amino acids: CASSSLQGRDEKLFF.

The CDR3 here is CASSLEGQGGNTIYF. The CDR3 DNA is TGTGCCAGCAGCTTAGAGGGACAGGGAGGAAACACCATATATTTT. This chain joins TRBV7-2 and TRBJ1-3, with 9 bases matching TRBD1. V shed 1 base, J shed 4 bases, and the junction held 2 bases outside the gene matches. Per germline, CDR1 SGHTA and CDR2 FQGNSA. The CDR3 runs 15 residues.

V gene TRBV6-5 combines with J gene TRBJ2-1, with 9 positions matching TRBD1. The CDR3 extends over 12 amino acids. Trimming at V came to 1 base and at J to 14 bases, leaving 3 bases not matched to a gene. Germline CDR1 reads MNHEY; CDR2 reads SVGAGI. The CDR3 protein is CASSYWTGVKFF. The CDR3 bases are TGTGCCAGCAGTTACTGGACAGGGGTTAAGTTCTTC.

This clone was seen more than once but under ten times. The chain is built from TRBV9 and TRBJ2-1, with D hard to call. The CDR3 has 12 amino acids. V was trimmed by 1 base and J by 9 bases, leaving 8 bases between them. Germline V CDR1 and CDR2: SGDLS, YYNGEE. The CDR3 sequence is CASSVPAPEQFF. In DNA, the CDR3 is TGTGCCAGCAGCGTACCCGCGCCTGAGCAGTTCTTC. Variable domain in full (rest from reference TRBV9 and TRBJ2-1): DSGVTQTPKHLITATGQRVTLRCSPRSGDLSVYWYQQSLDQGLQFLIQYYNGEERAKGNILERFSAQQFPDLHSELNLSSLELGDSALYFCASSVPAPEQFFGPGTRLTVL.

The CDR3 nucleotides are TGTGCCAGCAGCTTAGTTGGAGGGGTTGGGGAAAAACTGTTTTTT. Translated: CASSLVGGVGEKLFF. The chain employs TRBV7-2 and TRBJ1-4, with D possibly TRBD1 on 5 matching bases. The germline gives CDR1 SGHTA, CDR2 FQGNSA. This CDR3 spans 15 amino acids. Trimming took off 1 base at V and 8 bases at J, with 14 bases between the two ends.

The rearrangement joins TRBV19 to TRBJ2-1, with 9 bases that match TRBD1. This CDR3 is 15 amino acids long. The germline CDR1 and CDR2 sequences are LNHDA and SQIVND (reference sequence). V lost 2 bases to trimming and J lost 10 bases; unmatched junction nucleotides: 9. CDR3 sequence (DNA): TGTGCCAGTAGTATAACTTCTAACAGGGGGCGGGAGCAGTTCTTC. This gives the protein CASSITSNRGREQFF.

In this sample, this clone turned up a few times. The chain employs TRBV9 and TRBJ2-2, with a weak D call TRBD2 (7 bases). Germline V gives CDR1 SGDLS, CDR2 YYNGEE. This CDR3 is built from 15 residues. V was cut by 2 bases and J by 4 bases, with 12 bases left in between. This CDR3 is CASSVGGLGTGELFF. The CDR3 DNA follows: TGTGCCAGCAGCGTCGGGGGGCTGGGCACCGGGGAGCTGTTTTTT. Full variable domain (missing parts from reference TRBV9 and TRBJ2-2): DSGVTQTPKHLITATGQRVTLRCSPRSGDLSVYWYQQSLDQGLQFLIQYYNGEERAKGNILERFSAQQFPDLHSELNLSSLELGDSALYFCASSVGGLGTGELFFGEGSRLTVL.

The rearrangement joins TRBV9 to TRBJ2-2; D is possibly TRBD2 (6 bases). Per germline, CDR1 SGDLS and CDR2 YYNGEE. The V gene lost 4 bases and the J gene lost 4 bases, with 14 bases spanning the gap. The CDR3 sequence is 15 residues long. CDR3 nucleotides: TGTGCCAGCAGCCCCTCGGGCGGGGCCACCGGGGAGCTGTTTTTT. As protein: CASSPSGGATGELFF.

The V call is TRBV20-1, the J call TRBJ1-1; no clear D gene. Germline V CDR1 and CDR2: DFQATT, SNEGSKA (reference sequence). Deletions cut 1 base from V and 7 bases from J, with 7 bases between. The CDR3 sequence is 11 residues long. The CDR3 protein is CSARGPFEAFF. The CDR3 region has the DNA TGCAGTGCTAGAGGGCCGTTTGAAGCTTTCTTT.

The table lists this clone with a few counts. The chain uses TRBV5-1 and TRBJ2-5; D might be TRBD2 (5 bases). CDR1 is SGHRS, CDR2 YFSETQ, per germline. The CDR3 consists of 14 residues. The V and J ends lost 2 bases and 2 bases respectively, with 10 bases between them. As DNA, the CDR3 is TGCGCCAGCAGCTTATGGGAGAAACAAGAGACCCAGTACTTC. It translates to CASSLWEKQETQYF.